These 27 T cell receptor beta chains were all obtained from the same sample, sequenced in a study of technical replicates of blood from a handful of donors. Assay: immunoSEQ multiplex PCR; the TCRdb copy retains only in-frame clones and omits some. There are approximately 12,000 clones in the sample; 79% occur only once, and about 14% lies in the top ten. The sequenced sample consisted of PBMCs. These receptors came from a human donor in good health.

This clone has a handful of counts. V usage is TRBV19 and J usage is TRBJ2-1; TRBD2 agrees at 8 bases. V lost 8 bases, J lost 0 bases, and 0 bases stayed unmatched. In germline, CDR1 is LNHDA, CDR2 SQIVND (reference sequence). The CDR3 covers 13 residues. The CDR3 nucleotides are TGTGCCAGTGGGACTAGCTCCTACAATGAGCAGTTCTTC. The encoded protein is CASGTSSYNEQFF.

This chain links TRBV29-1 with TRBJ1-1, with D uncertain. The CDR3 extends over 15 amino acids. Germline CDR1 SQVTM, CDR2 ANQGSEA. V shed 4 bases and J shed 5 bases, with 20 bases lying between them. The CDR3 sequence: CSVVSVVYSGTEAFF. Here the CDR3 DNA reads TGCAGCGTTGTTTCTGTAGTTTACTCGGGGACTGAAGCTTTCTTT.

The rearrangement links TRBV6-5 to TRBJ2-7; D gene unclear. The CDR3 contains 16 residues. The V gene's germline CDR1 is MNHEY and CDR2 SVGAGI. Deletions cut 0 bases from V and 6 bases from J, with 18 bases between. In DNA, the CDR3 is TGTGCCAGCAGTTACTCTCTTCGCCCCAGTGTCTCCGAGCAGTACTTC. This encodes CASSYSLRPSVSEQYF.

The chain joins TRBV7-7 to TRBJ2-1, with 7 bases aligning to TRBD1. In germline, CDR1 is SSHAT, CDR2 FNYEAQ (reference sequence). This CDR3 is built from 16 residues. The ends lost 5 bases at V and 0 bases at J; junction bases unmatched: 7. The CDR3 DNA sequence: TGTGCCAGCAGCCACGGACAGGACAGCTCCTACAATGAGCAGTTCTTC. Amino acid sequence: CASSHGQDSSYNEQFF.

CDR3 protein: CASSTDSSNQPQHF. CDR3 DNA sequence: TGTGCCAGCAGTACCGACAGTAGCAATCAGCCCCAGCATTTT. The chain is built from TRBV27 and TRBJ1-5, with D possibly being TRBD1 (5 bases). This CDR3 contains 14 residues. The ends were cut back, 5 bases at V and 0 bases at J, with 8 bases in the middle. In germline, CDR1 is MNHEY, CDR2 SMNVEV (reference sequence).

This clone showed up just once. The chain carries TRBV20-1 and TRBJ2-7; D is uncertain. Trimming removed 6 bases from V and 5 bases from J, with 8 bases in between. CDR1 and CDR2 from the germline V gene are DFQATT and SNEGSKA (reference sequence). CDR3 size: 10 residues. In DNA, the CDR3 is TGCAGTGCCTACCGGGACGAGCAGTACTTC. This translates into CSAYRDEQYF.

V and J are TRBV25-1 and TRBJ2-1; a weak D match, TRBD2 (7 bases). The CDR3 spans 16 residues. With 1 base removed from V and 6 bases from J, the gap between germline ends came to 16 bases. From germline, CDR1 is MGHDK and CDR2 SYGVNS. The chain's CDR3 is CASSELGGQIGNEQFF. The CDR3 region has the DNA TGTGCCAGCAGTGAATTGGGGGGGCAAATTGGCAATGAGCAGTTCTTC.

The V call is TRBV28, the J call TRBJ2-7, with 11 bases matching TRBD2. The V gene's germline CDR1 is MDHEN and CDR2 SYDVKM. Trimming took 5 bases from V and 0 from J; bases not matched to a gene: 6. CDR3 length equals 16 residues. CDR3 residues: CASSGSGTSGSYEQYF. The DNA of the CDR3 is TGTGCCAGCAGTGGCTCCGGGACTAGCGGCTCCTACGAGCAGTACTTC.

The rearrangement uses TRBV19 and TRBJ1-5; weak D call: TRBD1 (6 bases). The CDR3 is 15 amino acids. CDR1 is LNHDA and CDR2 is SQIVND in the germline V gene (reference sequence). V lost 5 bases and J 3 bases, leaving 14 bases between the germline ends. CDR3 nucleotides: TGTGCCAGTAGTCTTAGACAGGTAGCCAATCAGCCCCAGCATTTT. Protein sequence: CASSLRQVANQPQHF.

This chain connects TRBV28 to TRBJ2-6, with a tentative D call TRBD1 (6 bases). The CDR3 runs to 16 residues. Germline assignment: CDR1 MDHEN and CDR2 SYDVKM. V was shortened by 4 bases and J by 6 bases, with 16 bases between the two germline ends. The CDR3 protein is CASSSSQGTPANVLTF. The DNA of the CDR3 is TGTGCCAGCAGTTCTTCACAGGGAACCCCGGCCAACGTCCTGACTTTC.

V gene TRBV5-1 combines with J gene TRBJ2-5; 8 positions agree with TRBD2. The CDR3 is made up of 15 amino acids. The germline V gene encodes CDR1 SGHRS and CDR2 YFSETQ. V was pared by 2 bases and J by 3 bases, with 6 bases of the junction left unmatched. The CDR3 region has the DNA TGCGCCAGCAGCTTAAGACTAGCGATGGAAGAGACCCAGTACTTC. It codes for CASSLRLAMEETQYF.

The chain uses TRBV15 and TRBJ2-1; 7 bases line up with TRBD2. CDR3 size: 15 residues. The V gene end was trimmed by 4 bases and the J gene end by 4 bases; junction bases not matched to a gene: 7. The germline V gene encodes CDR1 LNHNV and CDR2 YYDKDF (reference sequence). The CDR3: CATSKGRERYNEQFF. In nucleotides, the CDR3 is TGTGCCACCAGCAAGGGGCGGGAGCGATACAATGAGCAGTTCTTC.

This clone was recorded a few times. The DNA for the CDR3 is TGCGCCAGCAGTCCAGATAACAGGGGCACTGAAGCTTTCTTT. Protein: CASSPDNRGTEAFF. The chain employs TRBV10-1 and TRBJ1-1; 7 bases are shared with TRBD1. The CDR3 loop spans 14 amino acids. Germline V lookup: CDR1 WNHNN, CDR2 SYGVQD (reference sequence). V dropped 5 bases and J dropped 4; count of bases not matched to a gene: 7.

V is TRBV15 and J is TRBJ1-5; D call uncertain. The length of the CDR3 is 15 residues. V dropped 0 bases and J dropped 5 bases, with 11 bases sitting between them. Germline loops: CDR1 LNHNV, CDR2 YYDKDF (reference sequence). CDR3 sequence (DNA): TGTGCCACCAGCAGAGATCCCAACATCTATCAGCCCCAGCATTTT. Amino acids: CATSRDPNIYQPQHF.

The gene calls are TRBV10-2 and TRBJ2-1; 9 bases line up with TRBD2. The CDR3 is 16 residues long. Trimming removed 3 bases from V and 2 bases from J; junction bases left unmatched: 5. Germline CDR1 WSHSY, CDR2 SAAADI. The CDR3 DNA is TGCGCCAGCAGTGACCTTAGCGGGAGCGCCTACAATGAGCAGTTCTTC. Protein: CASSDLSGSAYNEQFF.

The genes are TRBV2 and TRBJ1-5; D unresolved. Between the trimmed V and J ends, which lost 2 bases and 5 bases, there was a span of 7 bases. This CDR3 contains 13 residues. Germline-derived CDR1 and CDR2 are SNHLY and FYNNEI. CDR3 in DNA: TGTGCCAGCAGTGAAAGTTTAGATCAGCCCCAGCATTTT. Translated: CASSESLDQPQHF. Together with reference TRBV2 and TRBJ1-5, the CDR3 gives the full variable domain: EPEVTQTPSHQVTQMGQEVILRCVPISNHLYFYWYRQILGQKVEFLVSFYNNEISEKSEIFDDQFSVERPDGSNFTLKIRSTKLEDSAMYFCASSESLDQPQHFGDGTRLSIL.

The chain is built from TRBV10-3 and TRBJ1-5, with 10 nucleotides matching TRBD1. The J segment lost 1 base and the V segment lost 4 bases, leaving 1 base of the junction unmatched. The CDR3 length is 15 residues. In germline, CDR1 is ENHRY, CDR2 SYGVKD. The CDR3, as DNA: TGTGCCATCAGTGGGGGACAGGGGAGCAATCAGCCCCAGCATTTT. This gives the protein CAISGGQGSNQPQHF.

This chain uses TRBV19 with TRBJ2-3; D is ambiguous. The CDR3 consists of 15 residues. Germline CDR1 LNHDA, CDR2 SQIVND (reference sequence). Between the trimmed V and J ends, which lost 3 bases and 0 bases, there was a span of 10 bases. As DNA, the CDR3 is TGTGCCAGTAGTATTTTGGCGGTAAGCACAGATACGCAGTATTTT. Its protein product is CASSILAVSTDTQYF.

This chain joins TRBV6-5 and TRBJ2-2; D perhaps matches TRBD1 (6 bases). Germline V lookup: CDR1 MNHEY, CDR2 SVGAGI. CDR3 length: 15 residues. Trimming left V 3 bases short and J 6 bases short, with 14 bases between. For the CDR3, the DNA is TGTGCCAGCAGTTATCAGGGGCAGGGTGCCGGGGAGCTGTTTTTT. Amino acids: CASSYQGQGAGELFF.

This rearrangement joins TRBV29-1 to TRBJ1-1; possibly TRBD1 for D (5 bases). CDR1 SQVTM and CDR2 ANQGSEA come from the germline V gene. Deletions cut 3 bases from V and 1 base from J, with 30 bases between. The CDR3 has 20 residues. For the CDR3, the DNA is TGCAGCGTTGATTTAGTCCCCAGGAGGGGACTCGTCGACAAGAACACTGAAGCTTTCTTT. The encoded protein is CSVDLVPRRGLVDKNTEAFF. Based on the CDR3 plus reference TRBV29-1 and TRBJ1-1, the full variable domain is SAVISQKPSRDICQRGTSLTIQCQVDSQVTMMFWYRQQPGQSLTLIATANQGSEATYESGFVIDKFPISRPNLTFSTLTVSNMSPEDSSIYLCSVDLVPRRGLVDKNTEAFFGQGTRLTVV.

The chain's CDR3 is CASSLFGGSGELFF. The CDR3 DNA reads as TGTGCCAGCAGTTTATTCGGGGGGTCCGGGGAGCTGTTTTTT. V is TRBV27 and J is TRBJ2-2; TRBD2 agrees at 7 bases. CDR3 length: 14 amino acids. Unmatched junction bases numbered 2, after V lost 1 base and J lost 6 bases. Germline V gives CDR1 MNHEY, CDR2 SMNVEV (reference sequence).

The CDR3 here is CASSLMLAGRYEQYF. In DNA form, the CDR3 reads TGTGCCAGCAGCTTGATGCTAGCGGGAAGGTACGAGCAGTACTTC. This chain links TRBV5-4 with TRBJ2-7, with TRBD2 matching 9 bases. This CDR3 has 15 amino acids. The V segment lost 1 base and the J segment 4 bases; nucleotides outside the gene matches: 6. Germline CDR1 and CDR2: SGHNT and YYREEE (reference sequence).

V and J are TRBV19 and TRBJ1-4; maybe TRBD1 (6 bases). The ends were cut back, 5 bases at V and 3 bases at J, with 13 bases in the middle. This CDR3 is built from 15 residues. Germline CDR1 and CDR2: LNHDA and SQIVND (reference sequence). The CDR3 DNA follows: TGTGCCAGTAGTCCCCTGACAGGACCTAATGAAAAACTGTTTTTT. Protein sequence: CASSPLTGPNEKLFF.

The V gene is TRBV7-2, the J gene TRBJ2-3; TRBD1 matches 9 bases. The V gene's germline CDR1 is SGHTA and CDR2 FQGNSA. This CDR3 has 15 amino acids. The V segment lost 5 bases and the J segment 5 bases; nucleotides outside the gene matches: 8. CDR3 protein: CASSNQGTGLDTQYF. The CDR3 DNA reads TGTGCCAGCAGCAACCAAGGGACAGGGTTAGATACGCAGTATTTT.

The chain is built from TRBV13 and TRBJ2-1, with D tentatively TRBD2 (5 bases). Germline CDR1 PRHDT, CDR2 FYEKMQ (reference sequence). The CDR3 is made up of 16 amino acids. The V end lost 3 bases, the J end lost 2 bases, and 14 bases lay between the germline ends. The CDR3 here is CASSLFGELTYNEQFF. For the CDR3, the DNA is TGTGCCAGCAGCTTGTTCGGGGAATTAACCTACAATGAGCAGTTCTTC.

The chain has TRBV7-9 and TRBJ2-7; D uncertain. Germline V gives CDR1 SEHNR, CDR2 FQNEAQ (reference sequence). V lost 1 base and J lost 3, with 13 bases in between. The CDR3 is made up of 15 amino acids. The CDR3 DNA sequence: TGTGCCAGCAGCTTAGGAAGTAATCCCTACTACGAGCAGTACTTC. Its translation is CASSLGSNPYYEQYF. The full variable domain, with the rest looked up from reference TRBV7-9 and TRBJ2-7, is DTGVSQNPRHKITKRGQNVTFRCDPISEHNRLYWYRQTLGQGPEFLTYFQNEAQLEKSRLLSDRFSAERPKGSFSTLEIQRTEQGDSAMYLCASSLGSNPYYEQYFGPGTRLTVT.

This clone was seen a few times. This CDR3 is CASSPRGTGGEQYF. CDR3 bases: TGTGCCAGCAGCCCCCGAGGGACAGGGGGCGAGCAGTACTTC. The chain is built from TRBV11-2 and TRBJ2-7, with 11 nucleotides matching TRBD1. The V and J ends lost 5 bases and 6 bases, in that order; junction bases with no gene match: 6. The CDR3 has 14 residues. Germline CDR1 reads SGHAT; CDR2 reads FQNNGV.